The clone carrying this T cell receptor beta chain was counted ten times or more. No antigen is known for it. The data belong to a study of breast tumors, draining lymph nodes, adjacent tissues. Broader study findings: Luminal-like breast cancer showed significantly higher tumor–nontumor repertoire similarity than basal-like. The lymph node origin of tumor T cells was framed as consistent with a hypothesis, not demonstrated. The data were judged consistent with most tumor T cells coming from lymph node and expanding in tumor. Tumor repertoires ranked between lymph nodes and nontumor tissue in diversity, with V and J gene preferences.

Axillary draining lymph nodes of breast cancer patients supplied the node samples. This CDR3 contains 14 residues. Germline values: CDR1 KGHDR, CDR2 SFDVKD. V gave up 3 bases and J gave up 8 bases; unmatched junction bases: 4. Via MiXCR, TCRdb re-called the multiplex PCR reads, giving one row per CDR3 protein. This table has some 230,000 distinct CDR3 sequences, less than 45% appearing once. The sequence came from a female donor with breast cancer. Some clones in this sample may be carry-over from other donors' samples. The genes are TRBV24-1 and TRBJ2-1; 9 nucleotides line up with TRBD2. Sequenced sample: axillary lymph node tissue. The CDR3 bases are TGTGCCACCAGTGATCTTAGCGGGAGAGATGAGCAGTTCTTC. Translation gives CATSDLSGRDEQFF.